This T cell receptor (beta chain) derives from a study of blood T cells in healthy people across ages. A J-beta primer mix and a sample-barcoded 5' primer were used in a second PCR of roughly 6 to 12 cycles. A template-switch adaptor that had 12 random nucleotides put a tag on each cDNA molecule. Each sample provided no less than 3 million CDR3-containing paired-end reads. TCRdb reanalysed the 5' RACE reads using MiXCR and keeps one entry per CDR3 protein. The top ten hold 18% of the sample, which has fewer than 1,000,000 distinct CDR3 sequences, about half seen once. This CDR3 is built from 14 residues. From germline, CDR1 is DFQATT and CDR2 SNEGSKA (reference sequence). V lost 4 bases and J lost 5; bases outside the gene matches: 5.

This TCR was sampled from a man older than 75 in good health. The rearrangement uses TRBV20-1 and TRBJ2-7; 13 nucleotides line up with TRBD2. Sequenced material: blood. In DNA, the CDR3 is TGCAGTGCTAAAGGGACTAGCGGGATAGACGAGCAGTACTTC. Translating it yields CSAKGTSGIDEQYF.